The subject of this entry is one T cell receptor beta chain. The antigen is unknown. This entry is derived from a study of T-cell memory formation after mild COVID-19. Study-wide results and caveats: In pre-infection memory, a portion of responding clones appeared, which suggested that cross-reactive memory joined.

Per germline, CDR1 DFQATT and CDR2 SNEGSKA (reference sequence). V was pared by 0 bases and J by 1 base, with 15 bases of the junction left unmatched. The length of the CDR3 is 20 residues. Constant-segment primers and 5'RACE yielded cDNA libraries for TCR alpha and TCR beta, each carrying sample barcodes and UMIs. MiXCR, applied by TCRdb to the 5' RACE reads, yields one record per CDR3 protein. The repertoire has 250,000 to 300,000 distinct CDR3 sequences, roughly 17% of them found once; the top ten carry under 30%. The chain combines TRBV20-1 with TRBJ2-1, with 10 bases fitting TRBD2. This TCR was recovered from a man aged 18 to 29 who had mild COVID-19 (a few samples of this study predate the infection). Cell type and time point are not known. The sequenced sample consisted of PBMCs or a T cell subset sorted from them (not recorded which). In DNA form, the CDR3 reads TGCAGTGCTAGAGATCTTCAGGGTACGGGACTAGCGAGATCCTACAATGAGCAGTTCTTC. This translates into CSARDLQGTGLARSYNEQFF.